A single sample is the source of the 32 T cell receptor beta chains below, sequenced in a study of blood T cell repertoires in COVID-19. Clones were read by immunoSEQ multiplex PCR, and TCRdb kept only the in-frame ones, dropping some. In the table there are 150,000 or so clones, roughly 86% of which are singletons. The sequencing input was peripheral blood. These receptors were taken from a woman between 65 and 79 years old with COVID-19, enrolled during active disease.

Only a few counts were recorded for this clone. The same CDR3 can be traced to other DNA sequences in this sample. The chain uses TRBV2 and TRBJ2-5, with 7 bases aligning to TRBD1. Germline V CDR1 and CDR2: SNHLY, FYNNEI. The CDR3 contains 14 residues. J was trimmed by 1 base and V by 5 bases; bases with no gene match: 4. CDR3 protein: CASSPTGFQETQYF. In nucleotides, the CDR3 is TGTGCCAGCAGTCCGACAGGGTTCCAAGAGACCCAGTACTTC. Full variable domain (outside the CDR3, taken from reference TRBV2 and TRBJ2-5): EPEVTQTPSHQVTQMGQEVILRCVPISNHLYFYWYRQILGQKVEFLVSFYNNEISEKSEIFDDQFSVERPDGSNFTLKIRSTKLEDSAMYFCASSPTGFQETQYFGPGTRLLVL.

The V call is TRBV29-1, the J call TRBJ1-1; D call uncertain. Trimming left V 4 bases short and J 1 base short, with 13 bases between. This CDR3 comprises 14 residues. Germline V gives CDR1 SQVTM, CDR2 ANQGSEA. CDR3 in DNA: TGCAGCGTTGGGTCCGGTCCGAAGAACACTGAAGCTTTCTTT. Protein: CSVGSGPKNTEAFF.

This chain links TRBV6-4 with TRBJ2-7; weak D call: TRBD1 (5 bases). Germline V gene sequence: CDR1 MRHNA, CDR2 SNTAGT. Trimming shortened V by 2 bases and J by 6 bases, and 20 bases separated the two germline ends. The CDR3 has 16 residues. The CDR3 spells CASSDHTGRWPLEQYF. The CDR3 DNA sequence: TGTGCCAGCAGTGACCACACAGGACGATGGCCTCTCGAGCAGTACTTC.

This chain connects TRBV7-9 to TRBJ2-7; D remains ambiguous. This CDR3 comprises 11 residues. Trimming pared 8 bases from V and 3 bases from J, leaving 8 bases between. Looked up from germline, CDR1 is SEHNR and CDR2 is FQNEAQ (reference sequence). The DNA of the CDR3 is TGTGCCAGCCGCCTCGGCTACGAGCAGTACTTC. Residues: CASRLGYEQYF.

This chain connects TRBV6-5 to TRBJ1-1; 7 bases map to TRBD1. Per the germline V gene, CDR1 is MNHEY and CDR2 is SVGAGI. The CDR3 has 15 residues. Trimming at V came to 6 bases and at J to 3 bases, leaving 10 bases not matched to a gene. The CDR3 loop is CASRAARGRYTEAFF. The CDR3 DNA reads as TGTGCCAGCAGGGCTGCCAGGGGGAGATACACTGAAGCTTTCTTT.

The rearrangement links TRBV30 to TRBJ2-1; TRBD2 might be the D (7 bases). V was clipped by 8 bases and J by 6 bases, with 20 bases between them. Germline CDR1 and CDR2: GTSNPN and SVGIG (reference sequence). This CDR3 region has 14 residues. CDR3 region: CAGTLGGGGNEQFF. CDR3 DNA sequence: TGTGCCGGAACACTAGGCGGGGGCGGCAATGAGCAGTTCTTC.

CDR3 region: CASSLGQENQPQHF. The CDR3 DNA reads TGCGCCAGCAGCTTGGGACAGGAGAATCAGCCCCAGCATTTT. The rearrangement joins TRBV5-1 to TRBJ1-5, with D maybe TRBD1 (6 bases). CDR1 SGHRS and CDR2 YFSETQ come from the germline V gene. Trimming removed 0 bases from V and 4 bases from J, with 8 bases in between. This CDR3 has 14 residues.

This rearrangement joins TRBV5-1 to TRBJ2-5; D perhaps matches TRBD1 (6 bases). V lost 3 bases to trimming and J lost 2 bases, with 11 bases between them. The germline CDR1 and CDR2 sequences are SGHRS and YFSETQ. This CDR3 comprises 14 residues. The CDR3, as DNA: TGCGCCAGCAGCTCCGGGCAGGGGCAAGAGACCCAGTACTTC. Protein sequence: CASSSGQGQETQYF.

The gene calls are TRBV6-5 and TRBJ1-1, with TRBD1 matching 7 bases. Germline V gene sequence: CDR1 MNHEY, CDR2 SVGAGI. The CDR3 has 15 residues. V lost 6 bases, J lost 1 base, and 8 bases stayed unmatched. This chain's CDR3 is CASSQNRGRNTEAFF. CDR3 sequence (DNA): TGTGCCAGCAGCCAGAACAGGGGTAGGAACACTGAAGCTTTCTTT.

This chain connects TRBV29-1 to TRBJ1-2; 7 bases map to TRBD1. The CDR3 sequence is 14 residues long. Trimming took 4 bases from V and 5 from J; bases not matched to a gene: 10. Germline V gene lookup returns CDR1 SQVTM and CDR2 ANQGSEA. Written as DNA, the CDR3 is TGCAGCGTTGCCCTCCACCGGGACAGTTATGGCTACACCTTC. Amino acids: CSVALHRDSYGYTF.

J is TRBJ1-1 and V is TRBV19, with a tentative D call TRBD1 (5 bases). V lost 6 bases and J 2 bases, leaving 10 bases between the germline ends. The CDR3 sequence is 13 residues long. Germline-derived CDR1 and CDR2 are LNHDA and SQIVND (reference sequence). The CDR3 sequence is CASRATVNTEAFF. Written as DNA, the CDR3 is TGTGCCAGTAGAGCGACAGTTAACACTGAAGCTTTCTTT.

The chain links TRBV19 to TRBJ2-7; 8 bases are shared with TRBD1. With V trimmed by 6 bases and J by 5 bases, 12 bases remained unmatched. There are 15 residues in the CDR3. CDR1 and CDR2 (germline): LNHDA, SQIVND (reference sequence). The CDR3 protein is CASSHRTGLLHEQYF. CDR3 DNA: TGTGCCAGTAGCCACAGGACAGGGCTTCTACACGAGCAGTACTTC.

V usage is TRBV9 and J usage is TRBJ2-2; weak D call: TRBD2 (5 bases). The germline V and J ends were trimmed by 2 bases and 2 bases, with 10 bases remaining between them. Germline values: CDR1 SGDLS, CDR2 YYNGEE. The CDR3 is 15 residues long. The CDR3 spells CASSVFEGNTGELFF. CDR3 nucleotides: TGTGCCAGCAGCGTTTTTGAGGGAAACACCGGGGAGCTGTTTTTT.

The CDR3 here is CASSEGGTRNQPQHF. CDR3 DNA sequence: TGTGCCAGCAGTGAAGGCGGGACCAGAAATCAGCCCCAGCATTTT. The chain is built from TRBV6-1 and TRBJ1-5; TRBD1 is a possible D gene (5 bases). Germline V CDR1 and CDR2: MNHNS, SASEGT. The CDR3 covers 15 residues. Trimming shortened V by 1 base and J by 4 bases, and 11 bases separated the two germline ends.

The gene calls are TRBV11-3 and TRBJ2-2, with a tentative D call TRBD2 (5 bases). Trimming removed 5 bases from V and 2 bases from J, with 15 bases in between. CDR1 is SGHNT and CDR2 is YENEEA in the germline V gene. The CDR3 totals 16 residues. CDR3 sequence: CASSIRAGPNTGELFF. DNA of the CDR3: TGTGCCAGCAGCATCCGGGCGGGCCCTAACACCGGGGAGCTGTTTTTT.

The V call is TRBV5-1, the J call TRBJ2-3; D unclear. V lost 1 base and J 4 bases, leaving 10 bases between the germline ends. This CDR3 region has 14 residues. Germline V gene sequence: CDR1 SGHRS, CDR2 YFSETQ. In DNA, the CDR3 is TGCGCCAGCAGCTTGATGGTCGAGCCAGATACGCAGTATTTT. Encoded protein: CASSLMVEPDTQYF. Full variable domain (outside the CDR3, taken from reference TRBV5-1 and TRBJ2-3): KAGVTQTPRYLIKTRGQQVTLSCSPISGHRSVSWYQQTPGQGLQFLFEYFSETQRNKGNFPGRFSGRQFSNSRSEMNVSTLELGDSALYLCASSLMVEPDTQYFGPGTRLTVL.

The chain recombines TRBV6-6 with TRBJ1-5; no firm D call. V gave up 6 bases and J gave up 2 bases, with 8 bases separating them. This CDR3 has 13 amino acids. Germline CDR1 and CDR2: MNHNY and SVGAGI (reference sequence). The CDR3 is CASSPGGNQPQHF. DNA for the CDR3: TGTGCCAGCAGCCCCGGAGGCAATCAGCCCCAGCATTTT.

This clone showed up just a few times. This chain uses TRBV19 with TRBJ2-3, with D perhaps matching TRBD1 (6 bases). This CDR3 contains 16 residues. V was shortened by 9 bases and J by 0 bases, with 19 bases between the two germline ends. CDR1 and CDR2 (germline): LNHDA, SQIVND (reference sequence). The CDR3 bases are TGTGCCAGCAGAGGGCGGCCAAGGGGGAGCACAGATACGCAGTATTTT. Amino acids: CASRGRPRGSTDTQYF.

This chain's CDR3 is CASSLGQGSNNSPLHF. For the CDR3, the DNA is TGTGCCAGCAGCCTAGGACAGGGCTCAAATAATTCACCCCTCCACTTT. This chain uses TRBV7-6 with TRBJ1-6, with 8 nucleotides matching TRBD1. The CDR3 contains 16 residues. The V segment lost 5 bases and the J segment 5 bases; nucleotides outside the gene matches: 8. Germline CDR1 SGHVS, CDR2 FNYEAQ.

This sequence joins TRBV18 and TRBJ1-5; D gene uncertain. V lost 2 bases to trimming and J lost 0 bases, with 8 bases between them. The CDR3 extends over 15 amino acids. Germline lookup yields CDR1 KGHSH and CDR2 LQKENI. The CDR3: CASSPTGNSNQPQHF. The DNA of the CDR3 is TGTGCCAGCTCACCAACCGGGAATAGCAATCAGCCCCAGCATTTT. Full variable domain (outside the CDR3, taken from reference TRBV18 and TRBJ1-5): NAGVMQNPRHLVRRRGQEARLRCSPMKGHSHVYWYRQLPEEGLKFMVYLQKENIIDESGMPKERFSAEFPKEGPSILRIQQVVRGDSAAYFCASSPTGNSNQPQHFGDGTRLSIL.

The J gene is TRBJ2-2, the V gene TRBV28; D may be TRBD1 (5 bases). This CDR3 region has 17 residues. V was cut by 4 bases and J by 4 bases, with 19 bases left in between. CDR1 is MDHEN and CDR2 is SYDVKM in the germline V gene. CDR3: CASSSENRRWGTGELFF. In nucleotides, the CDR3 is TGTGCCAGCAGTTCGGAGAACAGGCGCTGGGGCACCGGGGAGCTGTTTTTT.

This rearrangement joins TRBV5-8 to TRBJ2-3; TRBD2 agrees at 11 bases. In germline, CDR1 is SGHTS, CDR2 YDEGEE. The CDR3 runs to 16 residues. V trimming: 4 bases; J trimming: 2 bases; junction bases outside the gene matches: 6. As DNA, the CDR3 is TGTGCCAGCAGCCCTCGACTAGCGGGGATCACAGATACGCAGTATTTT. As protein: CASSPRLAGITDTQYF.

The chain couples TRBV5-3 to TRBJ1-1; D uncertain. TRBV5-3 is an ORF for which the function is uncertain. Deletions cut 2 bases from V and 3 bases from J, with 5 bases between. There are 12 residues in the CDR3. CDR3 sequence reads: CARSFSDTEAFF. The CDR3 nucleotides are TGTGCCAGAAGCTTTAGTGACACTGAAGCTTTCTTT.

The rearrangement joins TRBV19 to TRBJ1-5; D unresolved. The CDR3 spans 14 residues. The germline V gene encodes CDR1 LNHDA and CDR2 SQIVND (reference sequence). Trimming pared 5 bases from V and 2 bases from J, leaving 10 bases between. Here the CDR3 reads CASSVASGNQPQHF. As DNA, the CDR3 is TGTGCCAGTAGTGTTGCATCAGGCAATCAGCCCCAGCATTTT.

This clone was observed a single time. This CDR3 is CASSHGTGRRSEAFF. CDR3 coding DNA: TGTGCCAGCAGCCACGGGACAGGGAGGCGGTCTGAAGCTTTCTTT. The rearrangement links TRBV28 to TRBJ1-1; 9 bases line up with TRBD1. Germline trimming cut 6 bases from V and 6 bases from J; bases unmatched to any gene: 11. The CDR3 is 15 amino acids. Germline V gene lookup returns CDR1 MDHEN and CDR2 SYDVKM.

The rearrangement links TRBV25-1 to TRBJ1-1, with 10 bases fitting TRBD1. Looked up from germline, CDR1 is MGHDK and CDR2 is SYGVNS. V dropped 8 bases and J dropped 5; count of bases not matched to a gene: 14. The CDR3 has 16 amino acids. The CDR3 sequence is CASSAPRTGGRTEAFF. In DNA, the CDR3 is TGTGCCAGCTCCGCCCCCAGGACAGGGGGGAGGACTGAAGCTTTCTTT.

The V gene is TRBV5-4, the J gene TRBJ2-1; D is uncertain. The CDR3 has 15 amino acids. Germline-derived CDR1 and CDR2 are SGHNT and YYREEE (reference sequence). V was shortened by 4 bases and J by 1 base, with 12 bases between the two germline ends. The CDR3 coding sequence is TGTGCCAGCAGCGCGAAGCCGAATTCCTACAATGAGCAGTTCTTC. Protein: CASSAKPNSYNEQFF.

This chain joins TRBV5-1 and TRBJ1-1; D not certain. The V end lost 0 bases, the J end lost 10 bases, and 10 bases lay between the germline ends. In germline, CDR1 is SGHRS, CDR2 YFSETQ. This CDR3 has 12 residues. CDR3 loop: CASSLGAQAAFF. In DNA form, the CDR3 reads TGCGCCAGCAGCTTGGGAGCTCAAGCAGCTTTCTTT.

The rearrangement uses TRBV6-5 and TRBJ1-6; 10 nucleotides match TRBD1. The germline V gene encodes CDR1 MNHEY and CDR2 SVGAGI. The V gene end was trimmed by 0 bases and the J gene end by 8 bases; junction bases not matched to a gene: 4. The CDR3 consists of 16 residues. CDR3 in amino acids: CASSYSGQGTHSPLHF. CDR3 bases: TGTGCCAGCAGTTACTCGGGACAGGGGACGCATTCACCCCTCCACTTT.

The chain links TRBV19 to TRBJ2-1; D might be TRBD1 (5 bases). The V end lost 4 bases, the J end lost 7 bases, and 23 bases lay between the germline ends. The CDR3 runs to 17 residues. Germline CDR1 reads LNHDA; CDR2 reads SQIVND (reference sequence). The CDR3 sequence: CASSKDLGQGVANEQFF. The DNA of the CDR3 is TGTGCCAGTAGTAAAGATCTAGGGCAGGGTGTCGCGAATGAGCAGTTCTTC.

The chain has TRBV7-2 and TRBJ2-3, with TRBD2 matching over 10 bases. The germline gives CDR1 SGHTA, CDR2 FQGNSA. V was clipped by 2 bases and J by 4 bases; unmatched bases: 6. The CDR3 runs to 16 residues. The CDR3 sequence is CASSLRLAGASDTQYF. The CDR3 coding sequence is TGTGCCAGCAGCTTAAGGCTAGCGGGGGCCTCAGATACGCAGTATTTT. Using reference TRBV7-2 and TRBJ2-3 for the parts outside the CDR3, the full variable domain is GAGVSQSPSNKVTEKGKDVELRCDPISGHTALYWYRQSLGQGLEFLIYFQGNSAPDKSGLPSDRFSAERTGGSVSTLTIQRTQQEDSAVYLCASSLRLAGASDTQYFGPGTRLTVL.

In this sample, this clone turned up once. The chain uses TRBV3-1 (or the pseudogene TRBV3-2) and TRBJ2-3; TRBD2 matches 13 bases. The CDR3 length is 18 residues. Germline V lookup: CDR1 LGHDT, CDR2 YNNKEL (reference sequence). With V trimmed by 3 bases and J by 6 bases, 12 bases remained unmatched. CDR3 sequence: CASSHLFSLAGGRDTQYF. The CDR3 DNA sequence: TGTGCCAGCAGCCACCTCTTCTCACTAGCGGGGGGGCGGGATACGCAGTATTTT.